This TCR beta chain was retrieved from a study of OX40 agonist ivuxolimab in advanced cancers. Germline CDR1 SGDLS, CDR2 YYNGEE. Trimming cost V 0 bases and J 1 base, with 7 bases left between them. The CDR3 runs 14 residues. Produced via immunoSEQ multiplex PCR; TCRdb's table is partial and in-frame only. The sample has roughly 23,000 clones, roughly 81% seen once. The chain employs TRBV9 and TRBJ1-1, with a tentative D call TRBD1 (5 bases). This TCR derives from an adult with an advanced solid tumor such as melanoma, head and neck, liver or kidney cancer. The input for sequencing was CD4+ or CD8+ T cells sorted from blood, taken in a trial of the OX40 agonist ivuxolimab. Here the CDR3 DNA reads TGTGCCAGCAGCGTAGATCAGGGGAACACTGAAGCTTTCTTT. Translated, it gives CASSVDQGNTEAFF.